This record looks at one T cell receptor beta chain sequence and its context. Its antigen is undetermined. The entry originates in a study of shared clonotypes between healthy human individuals. About the research overall: Each donor's CD8 memory used one plate, CD8 naive two, each CD4 subset three. Overall study findings and caveats: Donor clonotype sharing was expected to depend on sequencing depth.

This CDR3 has 15 residues. Germline lookup yields CDR1 LNHNV and CDR2 YYDKDF (reference sequence). V shed 0 bases and J shed 4 bases, with 10 bases lying between them. Selected positively for CCR7 and CD45RO-negative, naive CD8 cells excluded terminally differentiated effector memory CD45RA+ cells. Each donor was a Caucasian adult residing in Nashville, Tennessee. Sequencing was performed with immunoSEQ multiplex PCR; in TCRdb, only in-frame clones are kept and a portion is missing. This table has about 750,000 clones, 80% to 95% appearing once. The chain links TRBV15 to TRBJ1-3; D not certain. Sequencing input: naive CD8+ T cells sorted from blood. The receptor was isolated from a man aged 30 to 39 in good health. The CDR3 DNA sequence: TGTGCCACCAGCAGAGACTTCGGCAGGGGAAACACCATATATTTT. It translates to CATSRDFGRGNTIYF.